This is a list of T cell receptor beta chains from one sample in a study of T cells in Graves' hyperthyroidism and ophthalmopathy. MiXCR, run by TCRdb on the multiplex PCR reads, gives a single entry per CDR3 protein. The sample has fewer than 400,000 distinct CDR3 sequences; about an eighth are singletons. Sequencing was done on a sample of blood. All receptors come from a man aged 50-59 years with Graves' ophthalmopathy. CDR3s include the opening cysteine and the closing phenylalanine or tryptophan. A D gene is named only where the DNA matches it firmly. Expanded clones get a size class; other rows say once, few or many, or leave the size out.

d_gene	j_gene	abundance	v_gene	CDR3aa	CDR3nt
TRBD2	TRBJ2-2	few	TRBV19	CASSTTSGRTTGELFF	TGTGCCAGTAGTACAACTAGCGGGAGGACCACCGGGGAGCTGTTTTTT
TRBD1	TRBJ2-7	many	TRBV2	CASRTTGVDEQYF	TGTGCCAGCCGCACGACAGGGGTCGACGAGCAGTACTTC
.	TRBJ1-1	many	TRBV29-1	CSVDSSGTEAFF	TGCAGCGTTGACTCCAGCGGCACTGAAGCTTTCTTT
.	TRBJ1-5	many	TRBV12-3/TRBV12-4	CASSLVSGGGQPQHF	TGTGCCAGCAGTTTAGTTTCTGGGGGTGGCCAGCCCCAGCATTTT
.	TRBJ2-5	few	TRBV7-9	CASSSIAARVRKRETQYF	TGTGCCAGCAGCTCGATAGCGGCTCGAGTGAGAAAACGGGAGACCCAGTACTTC
TRBD2	TRBJ2-3	.	TRBV7-9	CASSRPGLAGATDTQYF	TGTGCCAGCAGCAGGCCGGGACTAGCGGGAGCCACAGATACGCAGTATTTT
TRBD2	TRBJ2-5	many	TRBV12-3/TRBV12-4	CASSLASGRRGAQYF	TGTGCCAGCAGTTTAGCTAGCGGGAGGCGAGGGGCCCAGTACTTC
TRBD2	TRBJ2-7	many	TRBV9	CASSVGGAQDEQYF	TGTGCCAGCAGCGTCGGGGGGGCCCAAGACGAGCAGTACTTC
TRBD1	TRBJ2-7	once	TRBV3-1	CASSHPGTDLYYEQYF	TGTGCCAGCAGCCACCCCGGGACAGACCTATACTACGAGCAGTACTTC
TRBD2	TRBJ2-7	few	TRBV4-1	CASSQDWASGSYEQYF	TGCGCCAGCAGCCAAGATTGGGCCAGCGGGAGTTACGAGCAGTACTTC
TRBD2	TRBJ2-3	.	TRBV12-5	CASAGASGGDTQYF	TGTGCTTCCGCCGGTGCTAGCGGGGGAGATACGCAGTATTTT
TRBD1	TRBJ2-7	many	TRBV30	CARGTGKQKGVEQYF	TGTGCCCGCGGGACAGGTAAACAGAAGGGAGTCGAGCAGTACTTC
TRBD2	TRBJ2-1	few	TRBV12-5	CASGISGSSCNEQFF	TGTGCTAGTGGCATTAGCGGGTCCTCCTGCAATGAGCAGTTCTTC
TRBD1	TRBJ1-1	.	TRBV25-1	CASSELQGANEAFF	TGTGCCAGCAGTGAGCTCCAGGGGGCAAATGAAGCTTTCTTT
.	TRBJ2-1	few	TRBV24-1	CATTTANNEQFF	TGTGCCACTACGACAGCTAACAATGAGCAGTTCTTC
.	TRBJ2-7	many	TRBV7-9	CASSLGKPSGEQYF	TGTGCCAGCAGCCTTGGAAAACCCTCGGGCGAGCAGTACTTC
.	TRBJ2-6	few	TRBV5-5	CASSLILRSLSGANVLTF	TGTGCCAGCAGCTTGATCTTGAGGAGCCTCTCTGGGGCCAACGTCCTGACTTTC
TRBD2	TRBJ2-5	.	TRBV15	CATSRGTTSSGFQETQYF	TGTGCCACCAGCAGAGGGACGACGTCTAGCGGTTTCCAAGAGACCCAGTACTTC
TRBD1	TRBJ2-5	.	TRBV2	CASSHGQGQETQYF	TGTGCCAGCAGCCACGGACAGGGCCAAGAGACCCAGTACTTC